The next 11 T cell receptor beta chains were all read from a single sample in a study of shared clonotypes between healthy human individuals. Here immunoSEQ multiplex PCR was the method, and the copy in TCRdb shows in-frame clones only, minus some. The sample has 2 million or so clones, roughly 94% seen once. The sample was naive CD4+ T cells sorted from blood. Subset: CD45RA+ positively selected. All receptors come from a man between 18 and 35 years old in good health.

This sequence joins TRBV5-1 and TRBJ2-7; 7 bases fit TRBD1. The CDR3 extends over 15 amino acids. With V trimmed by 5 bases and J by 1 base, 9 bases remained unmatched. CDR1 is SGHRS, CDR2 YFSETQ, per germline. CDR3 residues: CASSRTGQLSYEQYF. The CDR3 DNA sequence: TGCGCCAGCAGTCGAACGGGACAGCTATCCTACGAGCAGTACTTC.

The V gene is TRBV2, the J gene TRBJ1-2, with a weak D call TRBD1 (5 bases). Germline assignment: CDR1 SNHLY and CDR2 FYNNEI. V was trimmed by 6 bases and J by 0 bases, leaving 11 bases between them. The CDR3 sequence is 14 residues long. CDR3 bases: TGTGCCAGCAGCGCGAAACAGGCTAACTATGGCTACACCTTC. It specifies CASSAKQANYGYTF.

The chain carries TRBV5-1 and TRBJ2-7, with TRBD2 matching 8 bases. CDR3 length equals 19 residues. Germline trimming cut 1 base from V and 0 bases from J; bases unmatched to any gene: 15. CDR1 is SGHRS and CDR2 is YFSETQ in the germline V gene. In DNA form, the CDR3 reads TGCGCCAGCAGCTTGAATCCCGCACAATCCGGGGGGGCCTCCTACGAGCAGTACTTC. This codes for CASSLNPAQSGGASYEQYF.

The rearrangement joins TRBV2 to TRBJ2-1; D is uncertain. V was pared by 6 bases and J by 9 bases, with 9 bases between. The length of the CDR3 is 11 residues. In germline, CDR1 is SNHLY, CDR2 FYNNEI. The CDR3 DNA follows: TGTGCCAGCAGGGTGGTTGGTGAGCAGTTCTTC. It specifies CASRVVGEQFF.

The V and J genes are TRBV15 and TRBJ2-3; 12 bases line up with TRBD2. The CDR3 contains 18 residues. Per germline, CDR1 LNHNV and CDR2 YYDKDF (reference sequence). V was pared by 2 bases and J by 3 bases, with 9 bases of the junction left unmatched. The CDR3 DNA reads TGTGCCACCAGCAGACCTTTCGGACTAGCGGGGCCGACAGATACGCAGTATTTT. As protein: CATSRPFGLAGPTDTQYF.

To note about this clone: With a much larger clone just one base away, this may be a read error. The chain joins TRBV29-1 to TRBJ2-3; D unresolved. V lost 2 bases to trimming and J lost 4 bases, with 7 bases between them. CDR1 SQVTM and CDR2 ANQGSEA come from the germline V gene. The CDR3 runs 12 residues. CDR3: CSVEKGADTQYF. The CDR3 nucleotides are TGCAGCGTTGAAAAGGGCGCAGATACGCAGTATTTT.

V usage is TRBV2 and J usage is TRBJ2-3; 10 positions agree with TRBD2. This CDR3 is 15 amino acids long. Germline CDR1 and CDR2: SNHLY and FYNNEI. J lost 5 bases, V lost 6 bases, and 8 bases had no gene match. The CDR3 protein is CASREQASGGDTQYF. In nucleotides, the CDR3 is TGTGCCAGCAGGGAACAGGCTAGCGGGGGAGATACGCAGTATTTT.

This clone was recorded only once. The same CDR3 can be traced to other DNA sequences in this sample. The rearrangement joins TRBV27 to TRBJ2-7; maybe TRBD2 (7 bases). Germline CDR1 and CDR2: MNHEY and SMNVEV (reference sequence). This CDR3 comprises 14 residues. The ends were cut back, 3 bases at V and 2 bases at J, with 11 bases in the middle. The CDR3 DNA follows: TGTGCCAGCAGTTTGGCGGGGGCCACCTACGAGCAGTACTTC. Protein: CASSLAGATYEQYF.

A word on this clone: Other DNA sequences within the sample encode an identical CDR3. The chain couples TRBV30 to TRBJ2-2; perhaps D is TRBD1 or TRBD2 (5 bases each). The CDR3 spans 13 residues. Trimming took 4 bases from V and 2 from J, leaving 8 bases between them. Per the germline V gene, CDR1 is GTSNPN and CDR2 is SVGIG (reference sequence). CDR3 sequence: CAWTGPNTGELFF. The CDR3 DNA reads TGTGCCTGGACGGGACCTAACACCGGGGAGCTGTTTTTT.

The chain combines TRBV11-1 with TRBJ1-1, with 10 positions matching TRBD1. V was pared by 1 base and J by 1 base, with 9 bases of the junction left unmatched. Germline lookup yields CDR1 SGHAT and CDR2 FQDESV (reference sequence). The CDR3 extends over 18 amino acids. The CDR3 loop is CASSLGTWGTGANTEAFF. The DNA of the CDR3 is TGTGCCAGCAGCTTAGGGACGTGGGGGACAGGGGCGAACACTGAAGCTTTCTTT.

The CDR3 here is CASSPFAGSSNEQFF. CDR3 sequence (DNA): TGTGCCAGCTCACCCTTTGCCGGGAGTAGCAATGAGCAGTTCTTC. This chain uses TRBV18 with TRBJ2-1, with TRBD2 as a possible D gene (6 bases). V was cut by 3 bases and J by 6 bases, with 15 bases left in between. CDR3 length: 15 residues. The germline V gene encodes CDR1 KGHSH and CDR2 LQKENI. The whole variable domain, filled in from reference TRBV18 and TRBJ2-1, reads NAGVMQNPRHLVRRRGQEARLRCSPMKGHSHVYWYRQLPEEGLKFMVYLQKENIIDESGMPKERFSAEFPKEGPSILRIQQVVRGDSAAYFCASSPFAGSSNEQFFGPGTRLTVL.